The 2 T cell receptor beta chains given below trace back to one sample, sequenced in a study of T cells in Graves' hyperthyroidism and ophthalmopathy. Researchers amplified the TCR beta CDR3 regions from RNA transcripts. An initial round of RT-PCR targeting the TCR CDR3 relied on the HTBI primer set. MiXCR was run by TCRdb on the multiplex PCR reads, yielding one entry per CDR3 protein. The sample records some 380,000 distinct CDR3 sequences, approximately 13% being singletons. Sequencing input: blood. The receptor set was obtained from a man aged 30-40 years with Graves' hyperthyroidism that later progressed to Graves' ophthalmopathy.

This sequence joins TRBV29-1 and TRBJ1-5, with 11 bases aligning to TRBD1. With V trimmed by 6 bases and J by 0 bases, 10 bases remained unmatched. CDR1 SQVTM and CDR2 ANQGSEA come from the germline V gene. The length of the CDR3 is 17 residues. The CDR3 DNA reads as TGCAGCGTAGAATCGGACAGGGGGCGGAATAGCAATCAGCCCCAGCATTTT. Its protein is CSVESDRGRNSNQPQHF.

This clonotype was counted many times. This chain links TRBV11-3 with TRBJ1-3; D is unclear. Between the trimmed V and J ends, which lost 5 bases and 0 bases, there was a span of 14 bases. This CDR3 contains 16 residues. The germline CDR1 and CDR2 sequences are SGHNT and YENEEA. CDR3 DNA sequence: TGTGCCAGCAGCATCAGGACGGCTTACTCTGGAAACACCATATATTTT. Translation gives CASSIRTAYSGNTIYF.